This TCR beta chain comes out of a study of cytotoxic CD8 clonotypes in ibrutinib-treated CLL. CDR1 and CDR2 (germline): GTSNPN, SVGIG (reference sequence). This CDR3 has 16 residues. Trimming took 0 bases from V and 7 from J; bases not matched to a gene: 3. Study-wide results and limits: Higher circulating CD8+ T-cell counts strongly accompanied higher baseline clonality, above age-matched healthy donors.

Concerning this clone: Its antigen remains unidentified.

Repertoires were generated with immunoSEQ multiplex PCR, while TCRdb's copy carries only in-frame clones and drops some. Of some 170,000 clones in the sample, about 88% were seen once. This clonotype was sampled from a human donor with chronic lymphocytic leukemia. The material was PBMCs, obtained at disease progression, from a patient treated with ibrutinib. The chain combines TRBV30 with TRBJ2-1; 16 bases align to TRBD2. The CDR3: CAWSVGTSGRVNEQFF. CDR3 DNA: TGTGCCTGGAGTGTGGGGACTAGCGGGAGGGTGAATGAGCAGTTCTTC.